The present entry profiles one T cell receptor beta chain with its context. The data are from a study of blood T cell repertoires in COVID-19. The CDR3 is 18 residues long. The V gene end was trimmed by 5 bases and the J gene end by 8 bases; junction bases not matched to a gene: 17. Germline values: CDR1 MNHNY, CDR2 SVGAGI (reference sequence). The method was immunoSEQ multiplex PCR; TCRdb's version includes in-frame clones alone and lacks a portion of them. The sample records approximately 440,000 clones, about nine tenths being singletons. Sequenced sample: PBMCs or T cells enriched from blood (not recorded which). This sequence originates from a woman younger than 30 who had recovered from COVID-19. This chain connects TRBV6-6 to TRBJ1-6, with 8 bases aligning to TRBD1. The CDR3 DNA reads TGTGCCAGCAGTCCATCGTATGGACAGGGTTTTTTTGATTCACCCCTCCACTTT. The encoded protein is CASSPSYGQGFFDSPLHF.